Below, 26 T cell receptor beta chains from the same sample are listed, as sequenced in a study of response to subunit inactivated influenza vaccine. TCRdb used MiXCR to reprocess the RT-PCR reads, holding one entry per CDR3 protein. The sample includes 750,000 to 850,000 distinct CDR3 sequences, about a fifth of them seen just once. The source was PBMCs from blood, collected 5 days after vaccination. All receptors derive from a man between 50 and 59 years old who received an inactivated influenza vaccine.

This clonotype has just a few counts. V is TRBV20-1 and J is TRBJ2-7; D may be TRBD1 (6 bases). The germline V gene encodes CDR1 DFQATT and CDR2 SNEGSKA (reference sequence). The germline V and J ends were trimmed by 6 bases and 1 base, with 22 bases remaining between them. The CDR3 has 16 residues. The CDR3 region has the DNA TGCAGTGCCCACCCCCTAAGGGGGACGGCATCCTACGAGCAGTACTTC. It codes for CSAHPLRGTASYEQYF.

This clonotype was counted only a few times. This chain connects TRBV5-5 to TRBJ2-7; 10 positions agree with TRBD2. The ends lost 0 bases at V and 6 bases at J; junction bases unmatched: 9. In germline, CDR1 is SGHKS, CDR2 YYEKEE (reference sequence). This CDR3 spans 16 amino acids. The CDR3 nucleotides are TGTGCCAGCAGCTTGGGGCCTCTAGCGGGAGCCTCCGAGCAGTACTTC. Its translation: CASSLGPLAGASEQYF.

V and J are TRBV7-9 and TRBJ2-1; 13 bases match TRBD2. Germline loops: CDR1 SEHNR, CDR2 FQNEAQ (reference sequence). The CDR3 runs 17 residues. Unmatched junction bases numbered 11, after V lost 5 bases and J lost 7 bases. As DNA, the CDR3 is TGTGCCAGCAGCCACCCCACCCGGACTAGCGGGAGTAATGAGCAGTTCTTC. Its translation is CASSHPTRTSGSNEQFF.

This chain uses TRBV29-1 with TRBJ2-1, with D possibly matching TRBD2 (6 bases). The CDR3 is made up of 14 amino acids. Trimming removed 2 bases from V and 8 bases from J, with 16 bases in between. Germline CDR1 and CDR2: SQVTM and ANQGSEA. The CDR3 sequence: CSVERGLPIDEQFF. The CDR3 coding sequence is TGCAGCGTTGAAAGGGGACTTCCGATCGATGAGCAGTTCTTC.

A word on this clonotype: Relative to the germline gene, one junction end is altered; a read error may explain this. V and J are TRBV20-1 and TRBJ2-7, with TRBD2 matching over 7 bases. This CDR3 region has 17 residues. The germline V gene has CDR1 DFQATT and CDR2 SNEGSKA (reference sequence). The CDR3 region has the DNA TGCTGTGCTAGAGGACTCCTGACGGGGAGGGTTGGCGACGAGCAGTACTTC. This encodes CCARGLLTGRVGDEQYF.

This sequence joins TRBV11-2 and TRBJ2-3, with D perhaps matching TRBD1 or TRBD2 (5 bases each). This CDR3 contains 17 residues. V gave up 4 bases and J gave up 0 bases, with 17 bases separating them. Germline V CDR1 and CDR2: SGHAT, FQNNGV. The CDR3 here is CASSSLNRGPSTDTQYF. Here the CDR3 DNA reads TGTGCCAGCAGCTCACTAAATAGGGGACCTAGCACAGATACGCAGTATTTT.

This clonotype came up a few times. The rearrangement links TRBV7-2 to TRBJ2-7; weak D call: TRBD2 (5 bases). CDR1 is SGHTA, CDR2 FQGNSA, per germline. The CDR3 length is 14 residues. V dropped 2 bases and J dropped 3 bases, with 11 bases sitting between them. CDR3 sequence (DNA): TGTGCCAGCAGCTTAAGGTCGGGATTCTACGAGCAGTACTTC. This codes for CASSLRSGFYEQYF.

The chain is built from TRBV18 and TRBJ1-2; TRBD1 matches 9 bases. In germline, CDR1 is KGHSH, CDR2 LQKENI. The CDR3 spans 15 residues. J gave up 4 bases and V 0 bases, and 3 bases lay outside the gene matches. The CDR3: CASSPPGTGIYGYTF. The CDR3 nucleotides are TGTGCCAGCTCACCACCCGGGACAGGGATCTATGGCTACACCTTC.

In this sample, this clonotype turned up a few times. This chain connects TRBV20-1 to TRBJ2-1; 8 bases line up with TRBD2. Trimming removed 4 bases from V and 2 bases from J; junction bases left unmatched: 4. Per the germline V gene, CDR1 is DFQATT and CDR2 is SNEGSKA (reference sequence). The CDR3 extends over 14 amino acids. CDR3 nucleotide sequence: TGCAGTGCTATACTAGCGGTAACCTACAATGAGCAGTTCTTC. Translation gives CSAILAVTYNEQFF.

Many counts were recorded for this clonotype. The rearrangement uses TRBV29-1 and TRBJ1-2; unclear D gene. The V end was cut by 5 bases, the J end by 6 bases, with 13 bases between. The CDR3 runs 12 residues. Germline V gene lookup returns CDR1 SQVTM and CDR2 ANQGSEA. CDR3 loop: CSVRALHHGYTF. CDR3 nucleotides: TGCAGCGTTCGGGCTCTTCACCATGGCTACACCTTC.

The table lists this clonotype with a few counts. The gene calls are TRBV11-2 and TRBJ2-1; 9 nucleotides match TRBD2. Germline-derived CDR1 and CDR2 are SGHAT and FQNNGV. With 5 bases clipped from V and 3 bases from J, the junction kept 14 bases outside the gene matches. The CDR3 is 18 residues long. The CDR3 here is CASSPGVGSGGYYNEQFF. The CDR3 region has the DNA TGTGCCAGCAGCCCCGGTGTTGGAAGCGGGGGGTACTACAATGAGCAGTTCTTC.

This clonotype was detected a few times. This chain uses TRBV5-1 with TRBJ1-5; D possibly corresponds to TRBD1 (5 bases). With 4 bases removed from V and 7 bases from J, the gap between germline ends came to 18 bases. The CDR3 covers 15 residues. Germline CDR1 reads SGHRS; CDR2 reads YFSETQ. The CDR3 spells CASSPGGRGWQPQHF. In DNA, the CDR3 is TGCGCCAGCAGCCCTGGGGGGAGGGGTTGGCAGCCCCAGCATTTT.

In this sample, this clonotype turned up a few times. The CDR3 nucleotides are TGTGCCATCAGTGAGTTAACTAGCGGGAGTCAAGAGACCCAGTACTTC. Protein: CAISELTSGSQETQYF. This sequence joins TRBV10-3 and TRBJ2-5, with 11 nucleotides matching TRBD2. This CDR3 has 16 residues. V dropped 1 base and J dropped 2; count of bases not matched to a gene: 3. Per the germline V gene, CDR1 is ENHRY and CDR2 is SYGVKD.

A few counts support this clonotype. The chain has TRBV20-1 and TRBJ2-7; no definite D call. CDR1 is DFQATT and CDR2 is SNEGSKA in the germline V gene (reference sequence). The CDR3 is 13 amino acids. Trimming removed 6 bases at V and 3 bases at J, with 15 bases between. This CDR3 is CSAARSARYEQYF. The DNA of the CDR3 is TGCAGTGCGGCAAGGAGCGCTCGCTACGAGCAGTACTTC.

This clonotype was counted between two and nine times. The V call is TRBV29-1, the J call TRBJ2-1; 7 nucleotides agree with TRBD1. Looked up from germline, CDR1 is SQVTM and CDR2 is ANQGSEA. Losses at the gene ends were 6 bases for V and 2 bases for J; bases not matched to a gene: 4. The CDR3 length is 13 residues. In DNA form, the CDR3 reads TGCAGCGTATCGGACAGGACCTACAATGAGCAGTTCTTC. It translates to CSVSDRTYNEQFF.

The chain couples TRBV20-1 to TRBJ2-7; tentatively, D is TRBD2 (6 bases). Germline V gene data show CDR1 as DFQATT and CDR2 as SNEGSKA (reference sequence). This CDR3 is built from 13 residues. Deletions cut 3 bases from V and 4 bases from J, with 13 bases between. The CDR3 DNA is TGCAGTGCTAGTATAGCGGAAAGGTACGAGCAGTACTTC. Residues: CSASIAERYEQYF.

This clonotype was counted between two and nine times. The chain is built from TRBV20-1 and TRBJ2-1; D call uncertain. The CDR3 consists of 13 residues. Per germline, CDR1 DFQATT and CDR2 SNEGSKA (reference sequence). V shed 0 bases and J shed 16 bases, with 19 bases lying between them. DNA for the CDR3: TGCAGTGCTAGAGATCAATTTCTTACGAAAGAATTCTTC. The encoded protein is CSARDQFLTKEFF.

This clonotype was picked up a small number of times. The chain combines TRBV20-1 with TRBJ2-3; perhaps TRBD1 as D (6 bases). Germline V lookup: CDR1 DFQATT, CDR2 SNEGSKA (reference sequence). The CDR3 consists of 15 residues. The ends were cut back, 3 bases at V and 0 bases at J, with 13 bases in the middle. CDR3 in amino acids: CSASNRASSTDTQYF. Written as DNA, the CDR3 is TGCAGTGCTAGTAACAGGGCCTCTAGCACAGATACGCAGTATTTT.

This clonotype showed up just a few times. The chain employs TRBV11-2 and TRBJ1-5; the match to TRBD1 covers 7 bases. The CDR3 contains 15 residues. V shed 4 bases, J shed 6 bases, and the junction held 9 bases outside the gene matches. From germline, CDR1 is SGHAT and CDR2 FQNNGV. The CDR3: CASSSLGAGGQPQHF. CDR3 sequence (DNA): TGTGCCAGCAGCTCCTTGGGGGCAGGGGGTCAGCCCCAGCATTTT.

This clonotype is a singleton in its sample. The J gene is TRBJ1-1, the V gene TRBV6-1; 10 nucleotides match TRBD1. Looked up from germline, CDR1 is MNHNS and CDR2 is SASEGT. This CDR3 has 18 amino acids. V lost 6 bases to trimming and J lost 2 bases; unmatched junction nucleotides: 15. The chain's CDR3 is CASSRNSWTGGVNTEAFF. The CDR3 region has the DNA TGTGCCAGCAGCCGGAACTCCTGGACAGGGGGAGTAAACACTGAAGCTTTCTTT.

This clonotype was picked up a small number of times. The chain couples TRBV20-1 to TRBJ2-7; 7 nucleotides match TRBD1. Germline V lookup: CDR1 DFQATT, CDR2 SNEGSKA (reference sequence). The CDR3 has 14 residues. V lost 0 bases and J lost 3; bases outside the gene matches: 5. CDR3 nucleotide sequence: TGCAGTGCTAGAGAAGGGGGACAGATCTACGAGCAGTACTTC. This sequence encodes CSAREGGQIYEQYF.

The CDR3 here is CASSLAGGRANTEAFF. DNA for the CDR3: TGTGCCAGCAGCTTGGCCGGAGGGCGGGCGAACACTGAAGCTTTCTTT. This rearrangement joins TRBV5-5 to TRBJ1-1, with unresolved D. The germline V and J ends were trimmed by 0 bases and 1 base, with 13 bases remaining between them. The germline gives CDR1 SGHKS, CDR2 YYEKEE (reference sequence). CDR3 length: 16 amino acids.

This clonotype has ten or more counts. The chain joins TRBV6-5 to TRBJ1-1; D not certain. V was cut by 0 bases and J by 0 bases, with 11 bases left in between. This CDR3 comprises 16 residues. Germline CDR1 and CDR2: MNHEY and SVGAGI. The CDR3 loop reads CASSYSFQPMNTEAFF. The CDR3 nucleotides read TGTGCCAGCAGTTACTCGTTCCAGCCCATGAACACTGAAGCTTTCTTT.

This clonotype was found many times. The chain carries TRBV5-1 and TRBJ2-1; tentatively, D is TRBD1 (6 bases). V lost 2 bases and J 5 bases, leaving 14 bases between the germline ends. The CDR3 loop spans 15 amino acids. The germline gives CDR1 SGHRS, CDR2 YFSETQ. The CDR3 region is CASSFSTGWHNEQFF. The CDR3 coding sequence is TGCGCCAGCAGCTTTAGCACAGGGTGGCACAATGAGCAGTTCTTC.

This chain connects TRBV20-1 to TRBJ2-5; no firm D call. The CDR3 extends over 12 amino acids. Germline V gene sequence: CDR1 DFQATT, CDR2 SNEGSKA (reference sequence). V was clipped by 4 bases and J by 5 bases, with 11 bases between them. CDR3 in amino acids: CSATVIMETQYF. CDR3 in DNA: TGCAGTGCTACGGTCATCATGGAGACCCAGTACTTC.

The gene calls are TRBV7-9 and TRBJ2-1, with 8 bases aligning to TRBD2. CDR3 length: 17 amino acids. The V and J ends lost 0 bases and 8 bases, in that order; junction bases with no gene match: 12. Germline-derived CDR1 and CDR2 are SEHNR and FQNEAQ (reference sequence). CDR3 region: CASSLAPSAGVGDEQFF. CDR3 DNA sequence: TGTGCCAGCAGCTTAGCACCCTCAGCGGGAGTTGGTGATGAGCAGTTCTTC. The complete variable domain, with remaining parts taken from reference TRBV7-9 and TRBJ2-1, reads DTGVSQNPRHKITKRGQNVTFRCDPISEHNRLYWYRQTLGQGPEFLTYFQNEAQLEKSRLLSDRFSAERPKGSFSTLEIQRTEQGDSAMYLCASSLAPSAGVGDEQFFGPGTRLTVL.